The TCR beta chain under discussion was sequenced for a study of CD8 T cells in ankylosing spondylitis. TCRdb reprocessed the 5' RACE reads via MiXCR and lists one record per CDR3 protein. Among roughly 69,000 distinct CDR3 sequences listed, about 5.7% were seen once. The CDR3 has 14 amino acids. Germline loops: CDR1 LNHDA, CDR2 SQIVND (reference sequence). After removal of 8 bases from V and 3 bases from J, the junction contained 7 bases not matched to a gene. General study findings and limits: A motif of seven or eight highly homologous TCR beta variants was seen as apparently characteristic of ankylosing spondylitis blood.

This clonotype was detected ten times or more. The antigen is not known. The specimen was blood, either unsorted or a sorted T cell fraction (not recorded which). This sequence was found in a male donor with ankylosing spondylitis or in good health (not recorded which). The chain has TRBV19 and TRBJ2-1; 7 nucleotides agree with TRBD1. The CDR3 DNA sequence: TGTGCCAGTGGTAGGGACAGAGACTACAATGAGCAGTTCTTC. This gives the protein CASGRDRDYNEQFF.